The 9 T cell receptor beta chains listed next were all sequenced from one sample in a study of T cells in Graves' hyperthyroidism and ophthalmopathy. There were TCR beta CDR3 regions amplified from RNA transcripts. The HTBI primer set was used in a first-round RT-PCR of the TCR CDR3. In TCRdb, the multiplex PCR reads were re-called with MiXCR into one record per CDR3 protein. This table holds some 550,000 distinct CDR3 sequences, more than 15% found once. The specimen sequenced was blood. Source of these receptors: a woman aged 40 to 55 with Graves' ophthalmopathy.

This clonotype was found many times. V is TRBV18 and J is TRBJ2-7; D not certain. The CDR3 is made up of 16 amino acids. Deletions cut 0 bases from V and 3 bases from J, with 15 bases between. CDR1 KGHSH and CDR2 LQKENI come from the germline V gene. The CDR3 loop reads CASSPPGRTVDYEQYF. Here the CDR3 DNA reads TGTGCCAGCTCACCACCGGGCAGGACGGTCGACTACGAGCAGTACTTC.

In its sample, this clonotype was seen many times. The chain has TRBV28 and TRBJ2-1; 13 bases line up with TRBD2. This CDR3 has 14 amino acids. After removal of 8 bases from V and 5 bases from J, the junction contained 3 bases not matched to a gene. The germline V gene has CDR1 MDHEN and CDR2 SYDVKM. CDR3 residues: CASGTSGNDNEQFF. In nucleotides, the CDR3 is TGTGCCAGCGGGACTAGCGGGAACGACAATGAGCAGTTCTTC.

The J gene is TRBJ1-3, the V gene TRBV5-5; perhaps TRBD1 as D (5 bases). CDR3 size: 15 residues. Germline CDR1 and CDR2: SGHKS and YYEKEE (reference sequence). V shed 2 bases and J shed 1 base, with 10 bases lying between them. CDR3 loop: CASSLTQGSGNTIYF. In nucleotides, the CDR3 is TGTGCCAGCAGCTTAACCCAGGGATCTGGAAACACCATATATTTT.

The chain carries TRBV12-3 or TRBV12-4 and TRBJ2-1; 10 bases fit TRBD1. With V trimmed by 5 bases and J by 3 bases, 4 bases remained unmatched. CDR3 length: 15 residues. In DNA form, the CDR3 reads TGTGCCAGCAGTACCCGGACAGGGGGCTACAATGAGCAGTTCTTC. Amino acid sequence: CASSTRTGGYNEQFF.

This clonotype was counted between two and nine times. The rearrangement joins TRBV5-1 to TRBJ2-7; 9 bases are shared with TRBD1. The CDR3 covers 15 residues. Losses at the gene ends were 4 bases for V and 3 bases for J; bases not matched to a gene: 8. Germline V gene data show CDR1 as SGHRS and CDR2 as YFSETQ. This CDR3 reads CASSPGDRVVYEQYF. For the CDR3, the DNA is TGCGCCAGCAGCCCGGGGGACAGGGTCGTCTACGAGCAGTACTTC. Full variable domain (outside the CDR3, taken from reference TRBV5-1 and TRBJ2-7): KAGVTQTPRYLIKTRGQQVTLSCSPISGHRSVSWYQQTPGQGLQFLFEYFSETQRNKGNFPGRFSGRQFSNSRSEMNVSTLELGDSALYLCASSPGDRVVYEQYFGPGTRLTVT.

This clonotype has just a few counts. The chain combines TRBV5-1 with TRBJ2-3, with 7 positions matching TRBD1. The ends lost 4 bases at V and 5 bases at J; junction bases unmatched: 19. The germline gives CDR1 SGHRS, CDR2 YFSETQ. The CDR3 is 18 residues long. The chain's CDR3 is CASSTPPTGVIIQDTQYF. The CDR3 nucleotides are TGCGCCAGCAGCACCCCCCCCACAGGGGTAATTATTCAAGATACGCAGTATTTT.

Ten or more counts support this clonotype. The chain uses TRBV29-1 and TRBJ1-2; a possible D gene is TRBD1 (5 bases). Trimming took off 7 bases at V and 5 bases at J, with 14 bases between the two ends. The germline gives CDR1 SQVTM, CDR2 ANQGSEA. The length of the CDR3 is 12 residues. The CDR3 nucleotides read TGCAGCGGCAGGGACTTAGGTTATGGCTACACCTTC. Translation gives CSGRDLGYGYTF.

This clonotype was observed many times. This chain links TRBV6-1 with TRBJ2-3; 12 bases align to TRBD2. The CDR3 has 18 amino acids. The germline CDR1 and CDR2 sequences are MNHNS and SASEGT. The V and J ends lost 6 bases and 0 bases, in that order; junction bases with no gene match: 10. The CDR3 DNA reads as TGTGCCAGCAGGCGTCTAGCGGGAGGGGGGGCTAGCACAGATACGCAGTATTTT. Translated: CASRRLAGGGASTDTQYF.

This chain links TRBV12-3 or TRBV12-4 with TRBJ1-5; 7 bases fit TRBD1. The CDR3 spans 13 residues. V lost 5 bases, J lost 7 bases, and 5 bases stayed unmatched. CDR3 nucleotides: TGTGCCAGCAGTGTGAGACAGGGACAGCCCCAGCATTTT. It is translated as CASSVRQGQPQHF.